This TCR beta chain was found in a study of shared clonotypes between healthy human individuals. Study-wide results and caveats: Naive subsets generally exceeded memory subsets in estimated richness. Only blood was sampled; tissue repertoires likely differ.

Remarks on this clone: Antigen unknown.

Positive CCR7 selection of CD45RO-negative cells yielded the naive CD8 cells, and terminally differentiated effector memory CD45RA+ cells were excluded. Losses at the gene ends were 3 bases for V and 7 bases for J; bases not matched to a gene: 8. The CDR3 sequence is 14 residues long. The germline V gene has CDR1 LNHNV and CDR2 YYDKDF (reference sequence). TCRdb keeps only in-frame clones here, not all; method: immunoSEQ multiplex PCR. The sample includes roughly 1,800,000 clones, about 94% of them seen just once. The sequence derives from a man younger than 35 in good health. The rearrangement links TRBV15 to TRBJ1-2; 7 bases map to TRBD1. Sequenced material: naive CD8+ T cells sorted from blood. Written as DNA, the CDR3 is TGTGCCACCAGCAGCCCCGACAGGGAGGTTGGCTACACCTTC. This translates into CATSSPDREVGYTF. Variable domain in full (rest from reference TRBV15 and TRBJ1-2): DAMVIQNPRYQVTQFGKPVTLSCSQTLNHNVMYWYQQKSSQAPKLLFHYYDKDFNNEADTPDNFQSRRPNTSFCFLDIRSPGLGDTAMYLCATSSPDREVGYTFGSGTRLTVV.